The clone carrying this T cell receptor (beta chain) was recorded at least ten times. These data are taken from a study of regulatory T cells in long-lasting Graves disease. Both iRepertoire HTBI primers and Arm-PCR of CDR3 regions were used to build the TCR beta libraries. TCRdb re-called the multiplex PCR reads with MiXCR, one entry per CDR3 protein. The sample yields 400,000 to 500,000 distinct CDR3 sequences, 20% to 25% seen once. Time point: persistent/refractory GD, antithyroid drugs over 5 years with positive TRAb. Extracted PBMC RNA gave rise to the TCR library. The J segment lost 7 bases and the V segment lost 4 bases, leaving 7 bases of the junction unmatched. The CDR3 is 14 amino acids. Germline CDR1 and CDR2: SGHNT and YENEEA.

Sample: peripheral blood mononuclear cells (PBMCs), taken when the disease was refractory, from a patient treated with antithyroid drugs. The source is a female donor with Graves disease. The chain employs TRBV11-3 and TRBJ2-4; 7 bases match TRBD2. The DNA for the CDR3 is TGTGCCAGCAGCTCCACGGGGGGTGTCAACATTCAGTACTTC. Its translation is CASSSTGGVNIQYF.